This T cell receptor beta chain was retrieved from a study of T-cell memory formation after mild COVID-19. Regarding the study as a whole: There was a balanced CD4/CD8 profile in clones contracting day 15 to 85, and later expanders leaned CD4+. Memory sampled before infection contained some responding clones, suggesting cross-reactive memory joined.

This clonotype occurred many times. What it recognizes is unknown. 5'RACE primed at constant segments yielded TCR alpha and TCR beta cDNA libraries bearing sample barcodes and UMIs. TCRdb reprocessed the 5' RACE reads via MiXCR and lists one record per CDR3 protein. The table lists fewer than 700,000 distinct CDR3 sequences, more than 15% of them singletons. The CDR3 sequence is 13 residues long. The germline V gene encodes CDR1 MNHEY and CDR2 SVGAGI. V gave up 5 bases and J gave up 5 bases, with 13 bases separating them. V and J are TRBV6-5 and TRBJ2-7; unclear D gene. The TCR was taken from an adult woman who had mild COVID-19 (a few samples of this study predate the infection). Cell type and time point are not known. The sequenced sample was PBMCs or a T cell subset sorted from them (not recorded which). Here the CDR3 reads CASSDYASHEQYF. Here the CDR3 DNA reads TGTGCCAGCAGTGATTATGCTTCCCACGAGCAGTACTTC.